The 21 T cell receptor beta chains presented below share a single source sample, sequenced in a study of blood T cell repertoires in COVID-19. Sequencing was performed with immunoSEQ multiplex PCR; in TCRdb, only in-frame clones are kept and a portion is missing. The sample shows more than 85,000 clones, about 81% of them seen only once. The specimen sequenced was peripheral blood. Receptors were obtained from a man aged 55 to 70 with acute or convalescent COVID-19.

The gene calls are TRBV7-9 and TRBJ1-3; TRBD1 matches 7 bases. Germline V gene data show CDR1 as SEHNR and CDR2 as FQNEAQ (reference sequence). The CDR3 runs to 16 residues. J was trimmed by 2 bases and V by 3 bases; bases with no gene match: 7. The CDR3 bases are TGTGCCAGCAGCTTCGTAACAGGGGAAGCTGGAAACACCATATATTTT. Its protein is CASSFVTGEAGNTIYF.

The V gene is TRBV28, the J gene TRBJ2-7, with D maybe TRBD1 (6 bases). Trimming removed 1 base at V and 7 bases at J, with 11 bases between. Germline CDR1 reads MDHEN; CDR2 reads SYDVKM. The CDR3 loop spans 13 amino acids. Here the CDR3 DNA reads TGTGCCAGCAGTTTATCAGTACAGGGAGAGCAGTACTTC. Translated, it gives CASSLSVQGEQYF. Supplemented by reference TRBV28 and TRBJ2-7, the full variable domain reads DVKVTQSSRYLVKRTGEKVFLECVQDMDHENMFWYRQDPGLGLRLIYFSYDVKMKEKGDIPEGYSVSREKKERFSLILESASTNQTSMYLCASSLSVQGEQYFGPGTRLTVT.

V usage is TRBV2 and J usage is TRBJ2-1; a weak D match, TRBD1 (5 bases). The CDR3 is made up of 12 amino acids. Germline values: CDR1 SNHLY, CDR2 FYNNEI. V dropped 7 bases and J dropped 4 bases, with 8 bases sitting between them. As DNA, the CDR3 is TGTGCCAGCACCCAGGGATACAATGAGCAGTTCTTC. It yields the protein CASTQGYNEQFF.

This clone has more than one count but fewer than ten. This chain joins TRBV5-6 and TRBJ2-3; 9 nucleotides match TRBD1. The CDR3 totals 14 residues. The germline V gene encodes CDR1 SGHDT and CDR2 YYEEEE. Unmatched junction bases numbered 2, after V lost 3 bases and J lost 3 bases. This CDR3 reads CASSSGQGTDTQYF. The CDR3 nucleotides are TGTGCCAGCAGCTCGGGACAGGGAACAGATACGCAGTATTTT.

The chain employs TRBV30 and TRBJ1-5, with D perhaps matching TRBD1 (6 bases). Germline V gene data show CDR1 as GTSNPN and CDR2 as SVGIG (reference sequence). The CDR3 has 14 residues. The V and J ends lost 3 bases and 0 bases respectively, with 9 bases between them. The CDR3 protein is CAWRNRDSNQPQHF. The CDR3 coding sequence is TGTGCCTGGAGAAACAGGGATAGCAATCAGCCCCAGCATTTT. Based on the CDR3 plus reference TRBV30 and TRBJ1-5, the full variable domain is SQTIHQWPATLVQPVGSPLSLECTVEGTSNPNLYWYRQAAGRGLQLLFYSVGIGQISSEVPQNLSASRPQDRQFILSSKKLLLSDSGFYLCAWRNRDSNQPQHFGDGTRLSIL.

This clone was found once. This rearrangement joins TRBV5-1 to TRBJ1-2; D remains ambiguous. The V gene's germline CDR1 is SGHRS and CDR2 YFSETQ. V dropped 1 base and J dropped 0 bases, with 10 bases sitting between them. This CDR3 has 15 amino acids. This CDR3 is CASSLFGSANYGYTF. The DNA for the CDR3 is TGCGCCAGCAGCTTGTTTGGCAGCGCTAACTATGGCTACACCTTC.

The chain joins TRBV6-5 to TRBJ2-7; D might be TRBD1 (6 bases). This CDR3 has 14 amino acids. Germline CDR1 reads MNHEY; CDR2 reads SVGAGI. Trimming took 5 bases from V and 3 from J, leaving 14 bases between them. CDR3: CASSPGQGYYEQYV. CDR3 coding DNA: TGTGCCAGCAGTCCTGGCCAGGGGTACTACGAGCAGTACGTC.

The chain recombines TRBV7-2 with TRBJ2-1; 14 nucleotides match TRBD2. The CDR3 contains 17 residues. Germline lookup yields CDR1 SGHTA and CDR2 FQGNSA. V gave up 5 bases and J gave up 6 bases; unmatched junction bases: 9. The CDR3 DNA sequence: TGTGCCAGCAGCCCCCAAGGACTAGCGGGAGGTCCCAATGAGCAGTTCTTC. It encodes CASSPQGLAGGPNEQFF.

The V and J genes are TRBV30 and TRBJ2-6, with 9 bases matching TRBD2. CDR3 length: 18 amino acids. Per the germline V gene, CDR1 is GTSNPN and CDR2 is SVGIG (reference sequence). With V trimmed by 1 base and J by 0 bases, 7 bases remained unmatched. The CDR3 region is CAWSAGTSINSGANVLTF. Here the CDR3 DNA reads TGTGCCTGGAGTGCTGGGACTAGCATAAACTCTGGGGCCAACGTCCTGACTTTC.

The gene calls are TRBV30 and TRBJ2-3; D call uncertain. This CDR3 region has 13 residues. CDR1 and CDR2 (germline): GTSNPN, SVGIG (reference sequence). The V end lost 3 bases, the J end lost 0 bases, and 7 bases lay between the germline ends. CDR3: CAWRRHSTDTQYF. CDR3 nucleotides: TGTGCCTGGAGACGACATAGCACAGATACGCAGTATTTT.

V gene TRBV7-8 combines with J gene TRBJ1-3; no reliable D call. The CDR3 has 12 residues. V was clipped by 5 bases and J by 4 bases, with 6 bases between them. CDR1 is SGHVS, CDR2 FQNEAQ, per germline. The CDR3 nucleotides read TGTGCCAGCAGCGAGTTCGGAAACACCATATATTTT. Residues: CASSEFGNTIYF.

The DNA of the CDR3 is TGTGCCACCAGCAGAGTCGGGGGGCTCAGCGGCTACACCTTC. Protein sequence: CATSRVGGLSGYTF. The chain carries TRBV15 and TRBJ1-2, with D tentatively TRBD1 (6 bases). The CDR3 loop spans 14 amino acids. V lost 1 base and J lost 8, with 14 bases in between. Germline-derived CDR1 and CDR2 are LNHNV and YYDKDF (reference sequence).

The rearrangement joins TRBV5-6 to TRBJ1-2; D perhaps matches TRBD1 (5 bases). The CDR3 spans 12 residues. V shed 4 bases and J shed 4 bases, with 8 bases lying between them. Looked up from germline, CDR1 is SGHDT and CDR2 is YYEEEE. The CDR3 here is CASSVQGYGYTF. As DNA, the CDR3 is TGTGCCAGCAGCGTCCAGGGCTATGGCTACACCTTC.

This clone was seen only a few times. This chain uses TRBV7-2 with TRBJ1-4; D may be TRBD1 (5 bases). Germline CDR1 is SGHTA and CDR2 is FQGNSA. The length of the CDR3 is 15 residues. Deletions cut 2 bases from V and 5 bases from J, with 12 bases between. For the CDR3, the DNA is TGTGCCAGCAGCTTATCCCCAGGGAGGAATGAAAAACTGTTTTTT. Its protein product is CASSLSPGRNEKLFF.

The chain uses TRBV6-1 and TRBJ2-1, with TRBD1 as a possible D gene (5 bases). This CDR3 has 17 residues. Germline CDR1 is MNHNS and CDR2 is SASEGT. V lost 4 bases to trimming and J lost 4 bases, with 20 bases between them. The CDR3 sequence is CASSGSPQEKLYNEQFF. For the CDR3, the DNA is TGTGCCAGCAGTGGGTCTCCACAGGAGAAATTATACAATGAGCAGTTCTTC.

V usage is TRBV18 and J usage is TRBJ1-5; 9 bases fit TRBD1. V was clipped by 3 bases and J by 5 bases; unmatched bases: 8. Germline loops: CDR1 KGHSH, CDR2 LQKENI. The CDR3 spans 16 residues. CDR3 in amino acids: CASSPLGTGGYQPQHF. In nucleotides, the CDR3 is TGTGCCAGCTCACCGCTTGGCACAGGGGGCTATCAGCCCCAGCATTTT.

The rearrangement uses TRBV11-3 and TRBJ1-6; D is undetermined. The CDR3 spans 14 residues. CDR1 is SGHNT and CDR2 is YENEEA in the germline V gene. Trimming left V 0 bases short and J 8 bases short, with 8 bases between. For the CDR3, the DNA is TGTGCCAGCAGCTTAGATGGAGTCTATTCACCCCTCCACTTT. This codes for CASSLDGVYSPLHF.

The chain uses TRBV6-5 and TRBJ1-6, with D tentatively TRBD1 (6 bases). V was pared by 2 bases and J by 14 bases, with 10 bases between. The CDR3 consists of 12 residues. CDR1 and CDR2 from the germline V gene are MNHEY and SVGAGI. CDR3 sequence (DNA): TGTGCCAGCAGTTACGGAAAGGGGGCCCTCCACTTT. The encoded protein is CASSYGKGALHF.

In its sample, this clone was seen once. This chain connects TRBV7-2 to TRBJ1-3, with D perhaps TRBD1 (5 bases). V gave up 5 bases and J gave up 0 bases, with 11 bases separating them. Germline CDR1 is SGHTA and CDR2 is FQGNSA. CDR3 length equals 15 residues. DNA of the CDR3: TGTGCCAGCAGCCAGGGCGGGATCTCTGGAAACACCATATATTTT. This encodes CASSQGGISGNTIYF.

This rearrangement joins TRBV5-5 to TRBJ1-5; maybe TRBD1 (6 bases). The CDR3 spans 14 residues. From germline, CDR1 is SGHKS and CDR2 YYEKEE (reference sequence). V lost 2 bases to trimming and J lost 2 bases, with 8 bases between them. The CDR3 sequence: CASSLYRGNQPQHF. The CDR3 region has the DNA TGTGCCAGCAGCTTATACAGGGGCAATCAGCCCCAGCATTTT.

In its sample, this clone was seen once. The gene calls are TRBV5-1 and TRBJ1-1; D uncertain. Germline CDR1 reads SGHRS; CDR2 reads YFSETQ. Trimming stripped 7 bases from V and 3 bases from J, with 19 bases between. This CDR3 has 15 residues. The CDR3 sequence: CASRSSLTSDTEAFF. CDR3 in DNA: TGCGCCAGCCGCTCCTCCCTCACGTCGGACACTGAAGCTTTCTTT.